Below, one T cell receptor beta chain is given with its context. The data derive from a study of blood T cell repertoires in COVID-19. Turning to the study itself: Sources were T cells, B-cell-depleted T cells, or PBMCs; the material itself was cDNA or gDNA.

The data were produced by immunoSEQ multiplex PCR, yet TCRdb's version contains in-frame clones alone and is incomplete. Altogether roughly 310,000 clones are present, 89% being singletons, with the ten largest covering around 9.5%. The sequencing input was PBMCs or T cells enriched from blood (not recorded which). The receptor was derived from a woman in her 40s who had recovered from COVID-19.

This CDR3 reads CAWSVQDPAEQYF. The CDR3, as DNA: TGTGCCTGGAGTGTACAGGACCCGGCGGAGCAGTACTTC. The rearrangement links TRBV30 to TRBJ2-7, with D possibly TRBD1 on 5 matching bases. Germline values: CDR1 GTSNPN, CDR2 SVGIG (reference sequence). Trimming pared 0 bases from V and 7 bases from J, leaving 13 bases between. This CDR3 is 13 amino acids long. The whole variable domain, filled in from reference TRBV30 and TRBJ2-7, reads SQTIHQWPATLVQPVGSPLSLECTVEGTSNPNLYWYRQAAGRGLQLLFYSVGIGQISSEVPQNLSASRPQDRQFILSSKKLLLSDSGFYLCAWSVQDPAEQYFGPGTRLTVT.